Relative to its sample, the clone carrying this T cell receptor (beta chain) is medium-sized. The antigen is undetermined. This specimen belongs to a study of memory CD4+ T cells and cytomegalovirus serostatus. Overall study: This sample comes from healthy Belgian adults, about 10 CMV seropositive, 24 seronegative.

Notes on the study in general: Each of approximately 73 CMV-associated TCRbeta sequences occurred in one to five individuals. The CMV-associated TCR signature appears largely within the CD4+ memory repertoire. Median bootstrapped AUC for CMV status was around 0.96 originally, approximately 0.91 US-trained.

V lost 5 bases to trimming and J lost 8 bases, with 15 bases between them. Germline CDR1 SGHVS, CDR2 FQNEAQ. The CDR3 is 13 residues long. Single viable CD3+CD4+CD8-CD45RO+ cells were sorted as the memory CD4+ T cells. Profiling relied on immunoSEQ multiplex PCR, and the TCRdb table lists in-frame clones only, not all of them. The repertoire consists of fewer than 75,000 clones, with less than 85% occurring once and the leading ten covering about 0.82%. The sample consisted of memory CD4+ T cells from blood. J is TRBJ1-2 and V is TRBV7-8; D remains ambiguous. The receptor comes from an adult in good health and CMV-seronegative. The CDR3 region is CASSPYTGRGYTF. The CDR3 DNA reads TGTGCCAGCAGCCCTTATACTGGGCGAGGCTACACCTTC.